The next 16 T cell receptor beta chains were all read from a single sample in a study of OX40 agonist ivuxolimab in advanced cancers. The library relied on the immunoSEQ multiplex PCR assay. Held by TCRdb, this immuneACCESS table contains in-frame sequences only and omits some clones. Under half of the omission traces to an unresolved V gene where checked; the cause of the rest is unknown. The sample yields more than 95,000 clones; about nine tenths were counted once. 0.8% to 1% of the sample rests with the top ten. The sample consisted of CD4+ or CD8+ T cells sorted from blood, taken in a trial of the OX40 agonist ivuxolimab. These receptors originate from an adult with an advanced solid tumor such as melanoma, head and neck, liver or kidney cancer.

This clone was found a few times. The rearrangement joins TRBV9 to TRBJ2-3; perhaps D is TRBD1 or TRBD2 (5 bases each). The CDR3 runs to 14 residues. Germline loops: CDR1 SGDLS, CDR2 YYNGEE. V lost 4 bases and J 2 bases, leaving 11 bases between the germline ends. The CDR3 sequence: CASSPRGDTDTQYF. CDR3 coding DNA: TGTGCCAGCAGCCCAAGGGGAGACACAGATACGCAGTATTTT.

This clone appeared once. The rearrangement links TRBV10-3 to TRBJ2-2; D gene unclear. This CDR3 is 15 amino acids long. V lost 7 bases and J 4 bases, leaving 16 bases between the germline ends. Germline values: CDR1 ENHRY, CDR2 SYGVKD. CDR3 protein: CAIKSSLDGTGELFF. The CDR3 DNA is TGTGCCATCAAATCGTCACTCGATGGCACCGGGGAGCTGTTTTTT.

V usage is TRBV18 and J usage is TRBJ1-1; D ambiguous. The CDR3 totals 16 residues. Germline V CDR1 and CDR2: KGHSH, LQKENI. V was shortened by 3 bases and J by 0 bases, with 14 bases between the two germline ends. The CDR3 reads CASSPPNIGVNTEAFF. The CDR3 DNA sequence: TGTGCCAGCTCACCCCCGAATATAGGAGTGAACACTGAAGCTTTCTTT.

This clone was found once. This rearrangement joins TRBV5-1 to TRBJ2-5; TRBD1 matches at 8 bases. The CDR3 contains 15 residues. Germline CDR1 is SGHRS and CDR2 is YFSETQ. Trimming cost V 0 bases and J 5 bases; bases outside gene matches: 6. The CDR3 DNA reads TGCGCCAGCAGCTTGGGACAGGGGCCGGTCGAGACCCAGTACTTC. Translation: CASSLGQGPVETQYF.

The chain joins TRBV12-5 to TRBJ2-1; 12 nucleotides agree with TRBD2. Germline V gene data show CDR1 as LGHNT and CDR2 as FRNRAP. CDR3 length: 18 amino acids. V lost 2 bases and J lost 2; bases outside the gene matches: 7. The CDR3 loop reads CASGLTPLAGGTYNEQFF. As DNA, the CDR3 is TGTGCTAGTGGTTTGACCCCCCTAGCGGGAGGGACCTACAATGAGCAGTTCTTC.

CDR3 sequence: CASSFSTGELFF. The CDR3 coding sequence is TGTGCCAGCAGTTTTAGTACCGGGGAGCTGTTTTTT. V usage is TRBV27 and J usage is TRBJ2-2, with no clear D. CDR3 length equals 12 residues. Germline V gene lookup returns CDR1 MNHEY and CDR2 SMNVEV (reference sequence). The V end lost 3 bases, the J end lost 5 bases, and 4 bases lay between the germline ends.

This clone was counted a few times. The rearrangement links TRBV7-3 to TRBJ2-5; D ambiguous. The V end was cut by 1 base, the J end by 3 bases, with 9 bases between. The CDR3 has 14 residues. The germline V gene has CDR1 SGHTA and CDR2 FQGTGA. CDR3: CASSLNEWEETQYF. CDR3 DNA sequence: TGTGCCAGCAGCTTAAACGAATGGGAAGAGACCCAGTACTTC.

The CDR3: CASSFSGSGPQHF. In DNA, the CDR3 is TGTGCCAGCAGCTTTTCGGGCAGCGGGCCCCAGCATTTT. This chain connects TRBV7-2 to TRBJ1-5; no clear D. Germline-derived CDR1 and CDR2 are SGHTA and FQGNSA. The CDR3 totals 13 residues. V lost 3 bases and J lost 9, with 12 bases in between.

The chain carries TRBV5-4 and TRBJ2-5, with 8 bases that match TRBD2. Unmatched junction bases numbered 6, after V lost 4 bases and J lost 4 bases. The length of the CDR3 is 14 residues. Germline-derived CDR1 and CDR2 are SGHNT and YYREEE (reference sequence). In DNA, the CDR3 is TGTGCCAGCAGCGCCATCCGGGAGGGAGAGACCCAGTACTTC. Its translation: CASSAIREGETQYF.

This chain joins TRBV27 and TRBJ2-7; D is unresolved. Germline CDR1 is MNHEY and CDR2 is SMNVEV (reference sequence). Trimming removed 4 bases at V and 3 bases at J, with 13 bases between. The CDR3 runs 14 residues. CDR3 region: CASSSRAAYYEQYF. The CDR3 DNA follows: TGTGCCAGCAGTTCCCGGGCAGCCTACTACGAGCAGTACTTC.

The chain links TRBV27 to TRBJ2-3, with 8 bases that match TRBD1. The V segment lost 1 base and the J segment 2 bases; nucleotides outside the gene matches: 2. Per germline, CDR1 MNHEY and CDR2 SMNVEV (reference sequence). This CDR3 is 15 amino acids long. As DNA, the CDR3 is TGTGCCAGCAGTTTATGGACAGGGAACACAGATACGCAGTATTTT. Amino acid sequence: CASSLWTGNTDTQYF.

V and J are TRBV27 and TRBJ2-1; possibly TRBD2 for D (6 bases). Trimming pared 3 bases from V and 3 bases from J, leaving 18 bases between. From germline, CDR1 is MNHEY and CDR2 SMNVEV (reference sequence). The CDR3 consists of 17 residues. For the CDR3, the DNA is TGTGCCAGCAGTTTTGGCGGGGCCGAGTTGAACTACAATGAGCAGTTCTTC. This codes for CASSFGGAELNYNEQFF.

V gene TRBV7-9 combines with J gene TRBJ1-2, with 9 bases that match TRBD1. The V segment lost 4 bases and the J segment 7 bases; nucleotides outside the gene matches: 7. Per the germline V gene, CDR1 is SEHNR and CDR2 is FQNEAQ (reference sequence). This CDR3 spans 14 amino acids. The CDR3 DNA reads as TGTGCCAGCAGCTGGAGGACAGGGGAGGGTGGCTACACCTTC. Amino acids: CASSWRTGEGGYTF. Complete variable domain (other parts from reference TRBV7-9 and TRBJ1-2): DTGVSQNPRHKITKRGQNVTFRCDPISEHNRLYWYRQTLGQGPEFLTYFQNEAQLEKSRLLSDRFSAERPKGSFSTLEIQRTEQGDSAMYLCASSWRTGEGGYTFGSGTRLTVV.

The genes are TRBV11-2 and TRBJ2-7; 9 positions agree with TRBD2. The CDR3 spans 16 residues. Looked up from germline, CDR1 is SGHAT and CDR2 is FQNNGV. Germline trimming cut 4 bases from V and 0 bases from J; bases unmatched to any gene: 7. CDR3 amino acids: CASSSLGSGSSYEQYF. The CDR3 nucleotides read TGTGCCAGCAGCTCCCTGGGTAGCGGGAGCTCCTACGAGCAGTACTTC.

This clone appeared once. The chain joins TRBV11-3 to TRBJ1-3; D is ambiguous. The CDR3 consists of 13 residues. From germline, CDR1 is SGHNT and CDR2 YENEEA. With 3 bases removed from V and 3 bases from J, the gap between germline ends came to 6 bases. The CDR3 region has the DNA TGTGCCAGCAGCTTGGGGTATGGAAACACCATATATTTT. This encodes CASSLGYGNTIYF.

The J gene is TRBJ2-1, the V gene TRBV4-1; 12 bases agree with TRBD2. The V and J ends lost 0 bases and 4 bases, in that order; junction bases with no gene match: 13. CDR1 and CDR2 (germline): MGHRA, YSYEKL. The CDR3 is 20 residues long. For the CDR3, the DNA is TGCGCCAGCAGCCAAGAAGGGGGGCGGCTAGCGGGAGGGTTGTACAATGAGCAGTTCTTC. Encoded protein: CASSQEGGRLAGGLYNEQFF.